The 10 T cell receptor beta chains below come from one sample, sequenced in a study of T cells after yellow fever vaccination. Each CDR3 protein gets one entry after TCRdb re-called the 5' RACE reads with MiXCR. The repertoire holds 250,000 to 400,000 distinct CDR3 sequences, with over 4% as singletons. Sequencing used PBMCs, obtained 5 days after the yellow fever booster vaccination. These receptors originate from a man aged 18-30 years who received the YFV17D yellow fever vaccine.

The gene calls are TRBV6-5 and TRBJ2-1; 7 bases are shared with TRBD2. The V segment lost 2 bases and the J segment 8 bases; nucleotides outside the gene matches: 9. The V gene's germline CDR1 is MNHEY and CDR2 SVGAGI. The CDR3 runs to 15 residues. CDR3 in amino acids: CASSYRGGTVDEQFF. The CDR3 region has the DNA TGTGCCAGCAGTTACAGGGGAGGGACCGTCGATGAGCAGTTCTTC.

A word on this clonotype: Because the CDR3 is missing its conserved closing phenylalanine or tryptophan, this is likely a read error. The DNA is omitted, as the CDR3 cannot be located on it reliably, and the CDR3 follows TCRdb's listing. The chain carries TRBV2 and TRBJ1-6. CDR1 and CDR2 from the germline V gene are SNHLY and FYNNEI. Inclusive of both ends, the CDR3 amounts to 10 amino acids. The CDR3 sequence: CASSVRYPDI.

In its sample, this clonotype was seen a few times. The J gene is TRBJ2-5, the V gene TRBV5-5; TRBD1 is a possible D gene (6 bases). Trimming removed 4 bases at V and 0 bases at J, with 10 bases between. The CDR3 is 14 residues long. The germline gives CDR1 SGHKS, CDR2 YYEKEE (reference sequence). The DNA of the CDR3 is TGTGCCAGCAGCGGAAGACAGGACCAAGAGACCCAGTACTTC. Its translation: CASSGRQDQETQYF. The full variable domain, rest sourced from reference TRBV5-5 and TRBJ2-5, is DAGVTQSPTHLIKTRGQQVTLRCSPISGHKSVSWYQQVLGQGPQFIFQYYEKEERGRGNFPDRFSARQFPNYSSELNVNALLLGDSALYLCASSGRQDQETQYFGPGTRLLVL.

This clonotype was detected a few times. V is TRBV4-1 and J is TRBJ2-7; D may be TRBD1 (6 bases). CDR3 size: 13 residues. V was cut by 3 bases and J by 3 bases, with 9 bases left in between. Germline V gene data show CDR1 as MGHRA and CDR2 as YSYEKL. CDR3 nucleotide sequence: TGCGCCAGCAGCCAGATACAGGGCTACGAGCAGTACGTC. As protein: CASSQIQGYEQYV.

The V call is TRBV28, the J call TRBJ2-3, with no clear D. The CDR3 is made up of 16 amino acids. Germline CDR1 and CDR2: MDHEN and SYDVKM. Trimming cost V 5 bases and J 3 bases, with 18 bases left between them. The CDR3 protein is CASSTGQARRTDTQYF. The CDR3 nucleotides are TGTGCCAGCAGTACGGGCCAAGCTCGTAGGACAGATACGCAGTATTTT.

The rearrangement uses TRBV6-1 and TRBJ1-1, with 8 positions matching TRBD1. Trimming removed 6 bases from V and 8 bases from J; junction bases left unmatched: 2. Germline V gene lookup returns CDR1 MNHNS and CDR2 SASEGT. The CDR3 has 11 residues. Here the CDR3 reads CASRAGGEAFF. The CDR3 bases are TGTGCCAGCAGGGCAGGGGGCGAAGCTTTCTTT.

The chain is built from TRBV4-1 and TRBJ1-5; D gene unclear. V was shortened by 1 base and J by 5 bases, with 24 bases between the two germline ends. Germline V lookup: CDR1 MGHRA, CDR2 YSYEKL. The CDR3 has 19 residues. CDR3 DNA: TGCGCCAGCAGCCAAGTCGCGATCGGGTATGAGGCGAACGATCAGCCCCAGCATTTT. This translates into CASSQVAIGYEANDQPQHF.

This clonotype has at least ten counts. The genes are TRBV6-5 and TRBJ2-1; D is tentatively TRBD1 or TRBD2 (5 bases each). The CDR3 spans 15 residues. The ends were cut back, 0 bases at V and 9 bases at J, with 15 bases in the middle. Germline V CDR1 and CDR2: MNHEY, SVGAGI. The CDR3 loop is CASSYSPGDGGEQFF. The CDR3 bases are TGTGCCAGCAGTTACTCACCTGGGGATGGGGGTGAGCAGTTCTTC.

This sequence joins TRBV2 and TRBJ2-3; D unclear. The germline gives CDR1 SNHLY, CDR2 FYNNEI. Trimming took 1 base from V and 6 from J, leaving 5 bases between them. The CDR3 covers 12 residues. CDR3: CASSEVGDTQYF. The CDR3 DNA reads as TGTGCCAGCAGTGAAGTTGGGGATACGCAGTATTTT. Together with reference TRBV2 and TRBJ2-3, the CDR3 gives the full variable domain: EPEVTQTPSHQVTQMGQEVILRCVPISNHLYFYWYRQILGQKVEFLVSFYNNEISEKSEIFDDQFSVERPDGSNFTLKIRSTKLEDSAMYFCASSEVGDTQYFGPGTRLTVL.

J is TRBJ1-1 and V is TRBV12-5, with D perhaps TRBD1 (6 bases). Germline CDR1 is LGHNT and CDR2 is FRNRAP. This CDR3 spans 13 amino acids. V was clipped by 1 base and J by 6 bases, with 9 bases between them. DNA for the CDR3: TGTGCTAGTGGTTTGGACAGGGTTTCTGAAGCTTTCTTT. It is translated as CASGLDRVSEAFF. Full variable domain (outside the CDR3, taken from reference TRBV12-5 and TRBJ1-1): DARVTQTPRHKVTEMGQEVTMRCQPILGHNTVFWYRQTMMQGLELLAYFRNRAPLDDSGMPKDRFSAEMPDATLATLKIQPSEPRDSAVYFCASGLDRVSEAFFGQGTRLTVV.